Below are 8 T cell receptor beta chains sequenced from a single sample in a study of T cell responses to AZD1222 COVID-19 vaccine. Sequencing was performed with immunoSEQ multiplex PCR; in TCRdb, only in-frame clones are kept and a portion is missing. The repertoire holds fewer than 110,000 clones, less than 95% seen once, with 4% to 6% in the top ten. The sample was peripheral blood, taken on day 0 of AZD1222 vaccination. These receptor sequences come from an adult in good health.

J is TRBJ2-2 and V is TRBV7-9; D remains ambiguous. The CDR3 has 11 amino acids. V was trimmed by 6 bases and J by 6 bases, leaving 5 bases between them. The germline V gene has CDR1 SEHNR and CDR2 FQNEAQ (reference sequence). Here the CDR3 reads CASSYPGELFF. DNA for the CDR3: TGTGCCAGCAGTTATCCCGGGGAGCTGTTTTTT.

This clone showed up many times. This chain uses TRBV9 with TRBJ1-2; 9 bases match TRBD1. CDR1 is SGDLS, CDR2 YYNGEE, per germline. CDR3 length: 18 amino acids. The junction had 13 bases not matched to a gene; V was cut back by 0 bases and J by 4 bases. This CDR3 reads CASSVGGTGLFGSYGYTF. The CDR3 DNA reads TGTGCCAGCAGCGTAGGAGGGACAGGGCTTTTTGGGTCCTATGGCTACACCTTC.

This chain connects TRBV29-1 to TRBJ1-4; perhaps TRBD1 as D (5 bases). The V gene lost 3 bases and the J gene lost 8 bases, with 16 bases spanning the gap. CDR1 SQVTM and CDR2 ANQGSEA come from the germline V gene. The CDR3 consists of 14 residues. The CDR3 nucleotides are TGCAGCGTTGATGAGGGGCAGGTTAGCGAAAAACTGTTTTTT. Translated, it gives CSVDEGQVSEKLFF.

As for this clone: Its ends do not fully match the called genes, so a read error is possible. The chain uses TRBV28 and TRBJ1-5; 8 nucleotides line up with TRBD1. The CDR3 is made up of 15 amino acids. Germline V gene data show CDR1 as MDHEN and CDR2 as SYDVKM. CDR3 nucleotide sequence: TGCAAGGCGCGTCGACAGGGGAAGGGCAATCAGCCCCAGCATTTT. Translated, it gives CKARRQGKGNQPQHF.

The chain combines TRBV18 with TRBJ1-2; D uncertain. The CDR3 is made up of 17 amino acids. V dropped 1 base and J dropped 6 bases, with 21 bases sitting between them. CDR1 and CDR2 (germline): KGHSH, LQKENI. Here the CDR3 reads CASSPREDLRTVHGYTF. Written as DNA, the CDR3 is TGTGCCAGCTCACCACGGGAGGACTTGCGAACTGTCCATGGCTACACCTTC.

V and J are TRBV11-3 and TRBJ2-1; D is undetermined. CDR3 length: 13 residues. Germline V CDR1 and CDR2: SGHNT, YENEEA. V was trimmed by 3 bases and J by 5 bases, leaving 8 bases between them. CDR3 sequence: CASSFEDDNEQFF. The CDR3 DNA reads as TGTGCCAGCAGCTTTGAAGATGACAATGAGCAGTTCTTC. The full variable domain, its missing parts supplied by reference TRBV11-3 and TRBJ2-1, is EAGVVQSPRYKIIEKKQPVAFWCNPISGHNTLYWYLQNLGQGPELLIRYENEEAVDDSQLPKDRFSAERLKGVDSTLKIQPAELGDSAVYLCASSFEDDNEQFFGPGTRLTVL.

A few counts support this clone. This chain uses TRBV10-1 with TRBJ1-6, with 8 bases lining up with TRBD1. Losses at the gene ends were 0 bases for V and 5 bases for J; bases not matched to a gene: 6. CDR1 is WNHNN, CDR2 SYGVQD, per germline (reference sequence). This CDR3 spans 17 amino acids. CDR3 DNA sequence: TGCGCCAGCAGTGAGTCGAACACAGGGGGTAATAATTCACCCCTCCACTTT. Amino acid sequence: CASSESNTGGNNSPLHF.

V is TRBV11-2 and J is TRBJ2-2; perhaps D is TRBD1 or TRBD2 (6 bases each). Trimming shortened V by 4 bases and J by 7 bases, and 16 bases separated the two germline ends. Germline loops: CDR1 SGHAT, CDR2 FQNNGV. The CDR3 covers 15 residues. The DNA for the CDR3 is TGTGCCAGCAGCTCACAGACGGGGGCGGTCGGGGAGCTGTTTTTT. Translating it yields CASSSQTGAVGELFF.